This T cell receptor beta chain stems from a study of T-cell reconstitution after alpha-beta-depleted transplantation in children. There are a few counts of this clonotype. Antigen specificity is unknown. Overall study results and limits: Reportedly, only several hundred clones from non-depleted graft cells drove alpha-beta T-cell counts at about two months.

Researchers prepared the TCRbeta library using unique molecular identifiers, the study reports. MiXCR, run by TCRdb on the PCR reads, gives a single entry per CDR3 protein. The table lists tens of thousands of distinct CDR3 sequences, over 15% of them singletons. CDR1 MNHNS and CDR2 SASEGT come from the germline V gene. This CDR3 region has 14 residues. Deletions cut 1 base from V and 3 bases from J, with 9 bases between. The chain combines TRBV6-1 with TRBJ1-1, with D hard to call. The starting material was PBMCs, mostly from graft donor cells, obtained 360 days after TCRalphabeta/CD19-depleted stem cell transplant. The TCR was taken from a male patient aged 2 to 10 who had a stem cell transplant for acute lymphoblastic leukemia, so the T cells may come from the graft donor. The CDR3 sequence is CASSEGSWDTEAFF. Here the CDR3 DNA reads TGTGCCAGCAGTGAAGGGAGCTGGGACACTGAAGCTTTCTTT.